This T cell receptor (beta chain) was captured by sequencing in a study of CD8+ T cells in alopecia areata. Study-wide results and caveats: Against the mouse data, patients shared TCRs less clearly, possibly for HLA reasons. Sequenced scalp T cells also include alphabeta T cells resident in normal skin.

The CDR3 has 15 residues. Germline values: CDR1 SGHVS, CDR2 FQNEAQ. V lost 1 base and J 2 bases, leaving 11 bases between the germline ends. The authors sorted CD4+ and CD8+ T cells from PBMCs. cDNA serving as the sequencing template came from extracted, reverse transcribed RNA. The data were produced by immunoSEQ multiplex PCR, yet TCRdb's version contains in-frame clones alone and is incomplete. The repertoire holds about 200,000 clones, with roughly three fifths as singletons. This clone was seen more than once but under ten times. What it binds is not known. The chain combines TRBV7-8 with TRBJ2-5, with D tentatively TRBD2 (6 bases). The clonotype comes from a human donor in good health. Sequenced sample: CD8+ T cells sorted from blood. This CDR3 reads CASSLVWRGQETQYF. CDR3 coding DNA: TGTGCCAGCAGCTTAGTATGGCGGGGACAAGAGACCCAGTACTTC.